These 12 T cell receptor beta chains share one sample of origin, sequenced in a study of response to subunit inactivated influenza vaccine. TCRdb re-derived calls from the RT-PCR reads in MiXCR, one entry per CDR3 protein. The table has 500,000 to 600,000 distinct CDR3 sequences, 7.5% to 8.5% seen once. The specimen comprised PBMCs from blood, sampled less than 30 months after vaccination. Receptor source: a man aged 45 to 75 who received an inactivated influenza vaccine.

The sample holds a few counts of this clonotype. The chain uses TRBV7-3 and TRBJ2-7; 13 bases map to TRBD2. The ends lost 5 bases at V and 7 bases at J; junction bases unmatched: 8. This CDR3 spans 15 amino acids. Germline V gives CDR1 SGHTA, CDR2 FQGTGA. CDR3 loop: CASSTGLAGVDEQYF. In DNA, the CDR3 is TGTGCCAGCAGCACCGGACTAGCGGGAGTAGATGAGCAGTACTTC.

The chain couples TRBV7-9 to TRBJ2-3; D possibly corresponds to TRBD2 (6 bases). Germline values: CDR1 SEHNR, CDR2 FQNEAQ (reference sequence). The CDR3 runs 11 residues. With 5 bases removed from V and 13 bases from J, the gap between germline ends came to 13 bases. Written as DNA, the CDR3 is TGTGCCAGCAGCGCATCCGGGAGAAAGTATTTT. Protein: CASSASGRKYF. Together with reference TRBV7-9 and TRBJ2-3, the CDR3 gives the full variable domain: DTGVSQNPRHKITKRGQNVTFRCDPISEHNRLYWYRQTLGQGPEFLTYFQNEAQLEKSRLLSDRFSAERPKGSFSTLEIQRTEQGDSAMYLCASSASGRKYFGPGTRLTVL.

The J gene is TRBJ2-5, the V gene TRBV5-1; D is possibly TRBD1 (5 bases). CDR3 length: 15 residues. The germline V and J ends were trimmed by 4 bases and 3 bases, with 16 bases remaining between them. Germline values: CDR1 SGHRS, CDR2 YFSETQ. The CDR3 protein is CASSTGQRREETQYF. The DNA of the CDR3 is TGCGCCAGCAGCACCGGACAAAGAAGGGAAGAGACCCAGTACTTC.

There are many counts of this clonotype. In DNA form, the CDR3 reads TGCGCCAGCAGTGAGTTGGGACTAGCGGGGTTCCCCGGGGAGCTGTTTTTT. It codes for CASSELGLAGFPGELFF. The chain carries TRBV10-1 and TRBJ2-2, with 13 bases fitting TRBD2. CDR3 length equals 17 residues. The V gene's germline CDR1 is WNHNN and CDR2 SYGVQD (reference sequence). V lost 1 base, J lost 6 bases, and 5 bases stayed unmatched.

The V gene is TRBV29-1, the J gene TRBJ2-6; 8 nucleotides agree with TRBD2. V shed 7 bases, J shed 4 bases, and the junction held 3 bases outside the gene matches. The CDR3 contains 13 residues. Germline V gene data show CDR1 as SQVTM and CDR2 as ANQGSEA. CDR3 in amino acids: CSARTSGANVLTF. In DNA, the CDR3 is TGCAGCGCAAGGACTAGCGGGGCCAACGTCCTGACTTTC.

This clonotype was counted at least ten times. The gene calls are TRBV6-2 or TRBV6-3 and TRBJ2-5; 9 bases are a match to TRBD1. The germline V gene encodes CDR1 MNHEY and CDR2 SVGEGT. The CDR3 extends over 15 amino acids. V shed 6 bases, J shed 5 bases, and the junction held 10 bases outside the gene matches. CDR3 sequence (DNA): TGTGCCAGCAGACCTCTTCCGGGACAGGGCGAGACCCAGTACTTC. This sequence encodes CASRPLPGQGETQYF.

This clonotype was seen ten or more times. The chain carries TRBV7-2 and TRBJ2-3; TRBD2 matches 14 bases. The CDR3 length is 16 residues. Germline-derived CDR1 and CDR2 are SGHTA and FQGNSA. The junction had 6 bases not matched to a gene; V was cut back by 5 bases and J by 5 bases. The CDR3: CASSPGLAGARDTQYF. The CDR3 bases are TGTGCCAGCAGCCCGGGACTAGCGGGAGCGCGAGATACGCAGTATTTT.

This clonotype was seen more than once but under ten times. V and J are TRBV6-5 and TRBJ2-1, with 8 bases aligning to TRBD2. CDR3 length equals 16 residues. Trimming removed 4 bases from V and 1 base from J; junction bases left unmatched: 6. CDR1 and CDR2 (germline): MNHEY, SVGAGI. DNA of the CDR3: TGTGCCAGCAGTTTCGATCGGGAGGGATCCTACAATGAGCAGTTCTTC. The encoded protein is CASSFDREGSYNEQFF.

This clonotype has at least ten counts. The genes are TRBV5-1 and TRBJ1-2, with 8 bases lining up with TRBD1. This CDR3 has 14 amino acids. CDR1 is SGHRS and CDR2 is YFSETQ in the germline V gene. The trim removed 4 bases at V and 8 bases at J, leaving 10 bases unmatched. The CDR3 protein is CASSITGTGLGYTF. CDR3 in DNA: TGCGCCAGCAGCATAACCGGGACAGGACTCGGCTACACCTTC.

This clonotype was detected ten times or more. This chain uses TRBV29-1 with TRBJ1-4; possible D gene TRBD1, 5 bases. Trimming took 6 bases from V and 3 from J, leaving 11 bases between them. The CDR3 has 13 residues. Germline V gives CDR1 SQVTM, CDR2 ANQGSEA. The CDR3 protein is CSVQGGPNEKLFF. In DNA, the CDR3 is TGCAGCGTCCAGGGCGGCCCTAATGAAAAACTGTTTTTT.

The V gene is TRBV7-9, the J gene TRBJ1-1, with TRBD1 identical over 7 bases. The V and J ends lost 5 bases and 0 bases, in that order; junction bases with no gene match: 12. Germline CDR1 and CDR2: SEHNR and FQNEAQ (reference sequence). This CDR3 spans 17 amino acids. Written as DNA, the CDR3 is TGTGCCAGCAGCCCAGCCTCCTCACAGGGGTTGAACACTGAAGCTTTCTTT. Residues: CASSPASSQGLNTEAFF.

This chain uses TRBV10-3 with TRBJ2-7, with 10 bases lining up with TRBD1. Germline V gives CDR1 ENHRY, CDR2 SYGVKD. The CDR3 covers 12 residues. V was pared by 5 bases and J by 10 bases, with 5 bases of the junction left unmatched. CDR3 sequence (DNA): TGTGCCATCAGTTGGGACAGGGGAGACCAGTACTTC. This encodes CAISWDRGDQYF.